One sample yielded the 23 T cell receptor beta chains listed below, sequenced in a study of response to subunit inactivated influenza vaccine. TCRdb called the RT-PCR reads again in MiXCR, with one record for every CDR3 protein. This sample has hundreds of thousands of distinct CDR3 sequences, with about 15% found just once. The sequencing here drew on PBMCs from blood, taken less than 15 days before vaccination. Receptor source: a middle-aged man who received an inactivated influenza vaccine.

The rearrangement joins TRBV15 to TRBJ2-7, with 12 bases that match TRBD2. The CDR3 runs 15 residues. After removal of 4 bases from V and 3 bases from J, the junction contained 4 bases not matched to a gene. In germline, CDR1 is LNHNV, CDR2 YYDKDF (reference sequence). The CDR3 reads CATSTLAGGFYEQYF. CDR3 sequence (DNA): TGTGCCACCAGCACCCTAGCGGGAGGGTTCTACGAGCAGTACTTC.

This rearrangement joins TRBV10-3 to TRBJ2-7; weak D call: TRBD2 (5 bases). The CDR3 consists of 12 residues. The V gene lost 8 bases and the J gene lost 3 bases, with 11 bases spanning the gap. Germline assignment: CDR1 ENHRY and CDR2 SYGVKD. CDR3 bases: TGTGCCATCGCGAGGGCTGTCTACGAGCAGTACTTC. This gives the protein CAIARAVYEQYF.

This clonotype was seen many times. This sequence joins TRBV29-1 and TRBJ1-2; D gene ambiguous. The germline V and J ends were trimmed by 3 bases and 2 bases, with 13 bases remaining between them. The CDR3 sequence is 14 residues long. Germline loops: CDR1 SQVTM, CDR2 ANQGSEA. The CDR3 DNA reads TGCAGCGTTGAGCCAGACTCCCAAAACTATGGCTACACCTTC. Encoded protein: CSVEPDSQNYGYTF.

This chain uses TRBV7-2 with TRBJ2-1, with 13 bases lining up with TRBD2. With 7 bases clipped from V and 10 bases from J, the junction kept 4 bases outside the gene matches. Germline CDR1 SGHTA, CDR2 FQGNSA. The CDR3 has 13 amino acids. In DNA, the CDR3 is TGTGCCAGCAAAAAGGGACTAGCGGGGGAGCAGTTCTTC. It is translated as CASKKGLAGEQFF.

This clonotype was detected only a few times. The chain carries TRBV14 and TRBJ2-1; 8 bases agree with TRBD2. The length of the CDR3 is 16 residues. CDR1 is SGHDN and CDR2 is FVKESK in the germline V gene. V lost 4 bases to trimming and J lost 0 bases; unmatched junction nucleotides: 5. CDR3 sequence reads: CASSLPSGPSYNEQFF. The CDR3 coding sequence is TGTGCCAGCAGCCTTCCTAGCGGGCCCTCCTACAATGAGCAGTTCTTC.

J is TRBJ1-5 and V is TRBV24-1; D unresolved. The CDR3 totals 18 residues. V lost 7 bases, J lost 1 base, and 22 bases lay in between. The germline CDR1 and CDR2 sequences are KGHDR and SFDVKD. CDR3: CATREVISATESNQPQHF. The CDR3 DNA reads as TGTGCCACCAGGGAGGTTATTTCTGCTACGGAAAGCAATCAGCCCCAGCATTTT.

The chain couples TRBV2 to TRBJ1-3; no definite D call. CDR3 length: 14 residues. The ends were cut back, 2 bases at V and 0 bases at J, with 5 bases in the middle. Germline V gene lookup returns CDR1 SNHLY and CDR2 FYNNEI. The CDR3 DNA sequence: TGTGCCAGCAGTGAACACCTCTCTGGAAACACCATATATTTT. Translated: CASSEHLSGNTIYF.

This clonotype turned up a few times. The CDR3 sequence is CASSQHTGDMAYEQYF. As DNA, the CDR3 is TGCGCCAGCAGCCAACACACGGGAGATATGGCCTACGAGCAGTACTTC. The chain couples TRBV4-3 to TRBJ2-7; D possibly corresponds to TRBD2 (6 bases). The CDR3 is made up of 16 amino acids. V gave up 2 bases and J gave up 2 bases, with 16 bases separating them. CDR1 is LGHNA and CDR2 is YSLEER in the germline V gene.

This clonotype was seen a handful of times. The gene calls are TRBV15 and TRBJ2-1; 11 nucleotides line up with TRBD2. Losses at the gene ends were 0 bases for V and 5 bases for J; bases not matched to a gene: 3. In germline, CDR1 is LNHNV, CDR2 YYDKDF (reference sequence). The CDR3 covers 16 residues. CDR3 in amino acids: CATSRDLAGGHNEQFF. CDR3 bases: TGTGCCACCAGCAGAGACCTAGCGGGAGGCCACAATGAGCAGTTCTTC.

This chain links TRBV11-2 with TRBJ2-2; TRBD2 might be the D (5 bases). V was clipped by 0 bases and J by 4 bases, with 9 bases between them. This CDR3 spans 15 amino acids. Germline CDR1 and CDR2: SGHAT and FQNNGV. The CDR3 nucleotides are TGTGCCAGCAGCTTAGACCGGGGATTCACCGGGGAGCTGTTTTTT. It translates to CASSLDRGFTGELFF.

The chain uses TRBV20-1 and TRBJ2-7; TRBD1 matches at 8 bases. V lost 6 bases and J lost 6; bases outside the gene matches: 13. The germline gives CDR1 DFQATT, CDR2 SNEGSKA (reference sequence). This CDR3 contains 14 residues. The chain's CDR3 is CSAHPRTGLGEQYF. The CDR3 nucleotides are TGCAGTGCACACCCCCGGACAGGGCTGGGCGAGCAGTACTTC.

At least ten counts were recorded for this clonotype. The chain has TRBV20-1 and TRBJ2-3; D is ambiguous. The CDR3 has 15 residues. Germline V gene sequence: CDR1 DFQATT, CDR2 SNEGSKA (reference sequence). V lost 7 bases and J 0 bases, leaving 17 bases between the germline ends. The CDR3, as DNA: TGCAGTGTAACGCGTGCGATAACTAGCACAGATACGCAGTATTTT. Translating it yields CSVTRAITSTDTQYF.

V usage is TRBV28 and J usage is TRBJ1-5; 8 nucleotides align to TRBD1. This CDR3 spans 12 amino acids. CDR1 is MDHEN, CDR2 SYDVKM, per germline. The V gene end was trimmed by 10 bases and the J gene end by 5 bases; junction bases not matched to a gene: 4. The CDR3 nucleotides are TGTGCCACCGCGACAGGGGATCAGCCCCAGCATTTT. This gives the protein CATATGDQPQHF.

This clonotype was counted many times. The chain has TRBV2 and TRBJ2-1; the D is unclear. CDR1 is SNHLY, CDR2 FYNNEI, per germline. This CDR3 is built from 15 residues. The V end was cut by 7 bases, the J end by 1 base, with 14 bases between. The CDR3 protein is CASTWEGGSYNEQFF. CDR3 DNA sequence: TGTGCCAGCACATGGGAAGGTGGGTCCTACAATGAGCAGTTCTTC.

The chain joins TRBV29-1 to TRBJ1-2, with D possibly being TRBD1 (5 bases). The CDR3 spans 13 residues. Trimming left V 2 bases short and J 3 bases short, with 10 bases between. CDR1 and CDR2 (germline): SQVTM, ANQGSEA. CDR3 loop: CSVEWGRDYGYTF. Written as DNA, the CDR3 is TGCAGCGTTGAATGGGGCCGAGACTATGGCTACACCTTC.

This clonotype was detected a few times. The J gene is TRBJ1-2, the V gene TRBV4-3, with 8 nucleotides matching TRBD1. The J segment lost 3 bases and the V segment lost 9 bases, leaving 9 bases of the junction unmatched. Germline-derived CDR1 and CDR2 are LGHNA and YSLEER. This CDR3 comprises 14 residues. The CDR3 nucleotides are TGCGCCAGTGTTATGGACAGGGCGGACTATGGCTACACCTTC. It is translated as CASVMDRADYGYTF.

In this sample, this clonotype turned up a few times. V and J are TRBV7-9 and TRBJ2-7; the D gene could be TRBD1 or TRBD2 (5 bases each). V lost 11 bases, J lost 2 bases, and 16 bases lay in between. This CDR3 comprises 13 residues. Germline lookup yields CDR1 SEHNR and CDR2 FQNEAQ (reference sequence). CDR3 sequence reads: CAGSSGTPYEQYF. The CDR3 region has the DNA TGTGCCGGATCGTCCGGGACCCCCTACGAGCAGTACTTC. Full variable domain (missing parts from reference TRBV7-9 and TRBJ2-7): DTGVSQNPRHKITKRGQNVTFRCDPISEHNRLYWYRQTLGQGPEFLTYFQNEAQLEKSRLLSDRFSAERPKGSFSTLEIQRTEQGDSAMYLCAGSSGTPYEQYFGPGTRLTVT.

In this sample, this clonotype turned up a few times. The chain links TRBV12-3 or TRBV12-4 to TRBJ2-1, with 9 positions matching TRBD2. V shed 3 bases and J 12 bases; nucleotides not matched to a gene: 6. The CDR3 loop spans 13 amino acids. CDR3 in DNA: TGTGCCAGCAGTTTTGGCGGGAGGGCGGGGCAGTTCTTC. It is translated as CASSFGGRAGQFF.

The V and J genes are TRBV7-2 and TRBJ1-2; 7 bases map to TRBD1. V lost 5 bases, J lost 0 bases, and 6 bases stayed unmatched. Germline V gene lookup returns CDR1 SGHTA and CDR2 FQGNSA. This CDR3 has 15 residues. The CDR3: CASSAGTETNYGYTF. The CDR3 bases are TGTGCCAGCAGCGCCGGGACAGAGACTAACTATGGCTACACCTTC.

The J gene is TRBJ2-7, the V gene TRBV10-3; TRBD1 is a possible D gene (5 bases). Germline lookup yields CDR1 ENHRY and CDR2 SYGVKD. The CDR3 is made up of 15 amino acids. Trimming left V 0 bases short and J 2 bases short, with 11 bases between. The CDR3 sequence is CAISESRAGPYEQYF. The CDR3, as DNA: TGTGCCATCAGTGAGTCCCGGGCAGGGCCCTACGAGCAGTACTTC.

V is TRBV29-1 and J is TRBJ2-7, with a tentative D call TRBD2 (6 bases). Trimming removed 0 bases from V and 2 bases from J, with 11 bases in between. The CDR3 runs 14 residues. Germline CDR1 reads SQVTM; CDR2 reads ANQGSEA. The CDR3 DNA is TGCAGCGTTGAAGAGGAGGGAGCGGCCTACGAGCAGTACTTC. It translates to CSVEEEGAAYEQYF.

This clonotype was found many times. This rearrangement joins TRBV6-5 to TRBJ1-1; D is unclear. The CDR3 extends over 15 amino acids. The V gene's germline CDR1 is MNHEY and CDR2 SVGAGI. V lost 0 bases and J lost 1, with 9 bases in between. The CDR3 sequence is CASSYSMEQNTEAFF. CDR3 bases: TGTGCCAGCAGTTACTCGATGGAGCAGAACACTGAAGCTTTCTTT.

This clonotype came up a few times. V and J are TRBV20-1 and TRBJ2-3, with D perhaps TRBD2 (6 bases). Trimming removed 5 bases from V and 5 bases from J, with 35 bases in between. The CDR3 runs to 20 residues. The germline CDR1 and CDR2 sequences are DFQATT and SNEGSKA (reference sequence). CDR3 sequence reads: CSAAAPGSTNPGSSRDTQYF. Here the CDR3 DNA reads TGCAGTGCTGCCGCCCCTGGGTCTACTAATCCCGGGAGCTCCCGAGATACGCAGTATTTT.